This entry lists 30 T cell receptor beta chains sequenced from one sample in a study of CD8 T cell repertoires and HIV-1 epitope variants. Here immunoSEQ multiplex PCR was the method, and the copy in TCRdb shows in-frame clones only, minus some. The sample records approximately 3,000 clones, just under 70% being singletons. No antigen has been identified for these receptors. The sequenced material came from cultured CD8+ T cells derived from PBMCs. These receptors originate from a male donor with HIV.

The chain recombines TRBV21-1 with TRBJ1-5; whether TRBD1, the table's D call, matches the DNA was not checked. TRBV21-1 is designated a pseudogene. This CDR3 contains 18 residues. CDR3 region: CASSGKTQGINSNQPQHF. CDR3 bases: TGTGCCAGCAGCGGTAAGACGCAGGGGATTAATAGCAATCAGCCCCAGCATTTT.

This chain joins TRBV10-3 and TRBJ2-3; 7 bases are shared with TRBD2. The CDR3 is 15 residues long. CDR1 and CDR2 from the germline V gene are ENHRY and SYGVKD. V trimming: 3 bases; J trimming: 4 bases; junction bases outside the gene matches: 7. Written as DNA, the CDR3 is TGTGCCATCAGTGACCCGGGGGGTAGGGCAGATACGCAGTATTTT. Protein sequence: CAISDPGGRADTQYF.

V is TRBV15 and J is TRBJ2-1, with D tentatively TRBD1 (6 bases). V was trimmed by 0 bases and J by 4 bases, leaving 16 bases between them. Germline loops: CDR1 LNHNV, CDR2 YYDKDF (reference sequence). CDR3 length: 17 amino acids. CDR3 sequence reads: CATSRDRTESFYNEQFF. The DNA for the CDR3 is TGTGCCACCAGCAGAGATCGGACAGAGTCCTTTTACAATGAGCAGTTCTTC.

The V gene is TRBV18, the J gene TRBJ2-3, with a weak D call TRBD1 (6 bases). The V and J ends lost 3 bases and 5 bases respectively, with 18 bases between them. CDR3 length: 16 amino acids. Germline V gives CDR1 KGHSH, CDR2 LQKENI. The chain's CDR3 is CASSPAETGVQDTQYF. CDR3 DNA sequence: TGTGCCAGCTCACCCGCCGAGACAGGAGTCCAAGATACGCAGTATTTT. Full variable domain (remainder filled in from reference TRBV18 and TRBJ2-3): NAGVMQNPRHLVRRRGQEARLRCSPMKGHSHVYWYRQLPEEGLKFMVYLQKENIIDESGMPKERFSAEFPKEGPSILRIQQVVRGDSAAYFCASSPAETGVQDTQYFGPGTRLTVL.

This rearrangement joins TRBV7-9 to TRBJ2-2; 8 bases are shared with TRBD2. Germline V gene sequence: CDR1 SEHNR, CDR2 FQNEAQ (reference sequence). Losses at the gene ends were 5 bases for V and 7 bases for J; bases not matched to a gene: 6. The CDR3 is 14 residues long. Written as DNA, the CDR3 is TGTGCCAGCAGCAGGGGACTAGACGTCGGGGAGCTGTTTTTT. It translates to CASSRGLDVGELFF.

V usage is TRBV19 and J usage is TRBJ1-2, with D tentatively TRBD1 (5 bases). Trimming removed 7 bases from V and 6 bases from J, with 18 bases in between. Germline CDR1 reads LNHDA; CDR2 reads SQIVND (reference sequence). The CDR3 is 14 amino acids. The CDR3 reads CASTPRDPRHGYTF. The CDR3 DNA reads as TGTGCCAGTACCCCCCGGGACCCTCGACATGGCTACACCTTC.

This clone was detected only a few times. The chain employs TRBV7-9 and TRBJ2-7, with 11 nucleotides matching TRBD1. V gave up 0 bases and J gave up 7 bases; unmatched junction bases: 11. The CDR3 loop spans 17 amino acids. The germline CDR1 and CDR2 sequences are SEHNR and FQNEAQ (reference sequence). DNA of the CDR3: TGTGCCAGCAGCTTAGCAGGACTAGGACAGGGGGCTTATGAGCAGTACTTC. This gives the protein CASSLAGLGQGAYEQYF.

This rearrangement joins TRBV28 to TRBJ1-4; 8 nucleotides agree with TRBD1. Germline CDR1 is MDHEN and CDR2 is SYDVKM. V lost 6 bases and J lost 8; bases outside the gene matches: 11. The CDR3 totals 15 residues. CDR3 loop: CASRRTGHVGEKLFF. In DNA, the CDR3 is TGTGCCAGCAGGAGGACAGGGCACGTAGGGGAAAAACTGTTTTTT. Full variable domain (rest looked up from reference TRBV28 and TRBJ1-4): DVKVTQSSRYLVKRTGEKVFLECVQDMDHENMFWYRQDPGLGLRLIYFSYDVKMKEKGDIPEGYSVSREKKERFSLILESASTNQTSMYLCASRRTGHVGEKLFFGSGTQLSVL.

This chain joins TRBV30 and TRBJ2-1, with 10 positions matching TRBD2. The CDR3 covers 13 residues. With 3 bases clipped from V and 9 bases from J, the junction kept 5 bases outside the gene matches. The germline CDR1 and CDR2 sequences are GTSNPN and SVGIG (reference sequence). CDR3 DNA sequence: TGTGCCTGGAGAGGAGCGGGGGGGCCTGAGCAGTTCTTC. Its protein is CAWRGAGGPEQFF. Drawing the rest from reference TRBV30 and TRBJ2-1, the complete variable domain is SQTIHQWPATLVQPVGSPLSLECTVEGTSNPNLYWYRQAAGRGLQLLFYSVGIGQISSEVPQNLSASRPQDRQFILSSKKLLLSDSGFYLCAWRGAGGPEQFFGPGTRLTVL.

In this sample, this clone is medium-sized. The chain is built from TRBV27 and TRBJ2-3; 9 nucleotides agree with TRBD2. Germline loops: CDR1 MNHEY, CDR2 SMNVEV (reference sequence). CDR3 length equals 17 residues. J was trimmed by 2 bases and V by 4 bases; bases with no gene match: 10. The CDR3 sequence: CASSSTSTSGDTDTQYF. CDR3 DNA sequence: TGTGCCAGCAGTTCTACATCGACTAGCGGAGACACAGATACGCAGTATTTT.

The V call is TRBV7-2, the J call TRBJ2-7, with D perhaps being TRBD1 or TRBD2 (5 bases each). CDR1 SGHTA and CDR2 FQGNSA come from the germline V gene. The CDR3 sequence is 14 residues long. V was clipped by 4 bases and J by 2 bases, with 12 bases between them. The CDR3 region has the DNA TGTGCCAGCAGCTACCTTGGGACGGCCTACGAGCAGTACTTC. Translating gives CASSYLGTAYEQYF.

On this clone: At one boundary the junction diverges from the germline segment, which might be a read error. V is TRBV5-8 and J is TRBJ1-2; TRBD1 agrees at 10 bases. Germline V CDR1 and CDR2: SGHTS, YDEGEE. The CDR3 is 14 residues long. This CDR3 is CASSDPGTGVLGAF. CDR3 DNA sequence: TGTGCCAGCAGCGATCCCGGGACAGGGGTCCTCGGTGCCTTC.

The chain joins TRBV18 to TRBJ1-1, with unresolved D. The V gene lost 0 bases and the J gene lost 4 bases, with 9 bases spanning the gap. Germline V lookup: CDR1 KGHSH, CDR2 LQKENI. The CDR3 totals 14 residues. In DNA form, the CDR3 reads TGTGCCAGCTCACCACCGTCCCCGGCCACTGAAGCTTTCTTT. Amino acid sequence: CASSPPSPATEAFF.

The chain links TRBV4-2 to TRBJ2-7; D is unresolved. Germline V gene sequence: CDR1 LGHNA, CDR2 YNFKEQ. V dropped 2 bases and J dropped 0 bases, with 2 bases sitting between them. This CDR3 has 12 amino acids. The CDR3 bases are TGTGCCAGCAGCCAAACCTCCTACGAGCAGTACTTC. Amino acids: CASSQTSYEQYF.

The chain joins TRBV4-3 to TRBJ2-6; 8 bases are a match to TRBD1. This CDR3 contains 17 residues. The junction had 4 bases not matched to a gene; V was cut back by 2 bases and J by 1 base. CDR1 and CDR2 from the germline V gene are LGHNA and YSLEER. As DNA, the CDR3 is TGCGCCAGCAGCCAAAGACAGGGGAGGTCTGGGGCCAACGTCCTGACTTTC. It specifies CASSQRQGRSGANVLTF.

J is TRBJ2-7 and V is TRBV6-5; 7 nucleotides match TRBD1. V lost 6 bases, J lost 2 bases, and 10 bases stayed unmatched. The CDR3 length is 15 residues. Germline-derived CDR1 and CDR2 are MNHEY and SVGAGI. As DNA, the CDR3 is TGTGCCAGCAGCCTGACAGGGTCATTTACCTACGAGCAGTACTTC. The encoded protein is CASSLTGSFTYEQYF.

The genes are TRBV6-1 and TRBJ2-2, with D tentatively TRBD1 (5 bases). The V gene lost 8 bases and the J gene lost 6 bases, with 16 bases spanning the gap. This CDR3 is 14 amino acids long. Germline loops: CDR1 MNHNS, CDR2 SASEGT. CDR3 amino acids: CASFSGALSGELFF. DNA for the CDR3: TGTGCCAGCTTTAGTGGGGCTCTCTCCGGGGAGCTGTTTTTT.

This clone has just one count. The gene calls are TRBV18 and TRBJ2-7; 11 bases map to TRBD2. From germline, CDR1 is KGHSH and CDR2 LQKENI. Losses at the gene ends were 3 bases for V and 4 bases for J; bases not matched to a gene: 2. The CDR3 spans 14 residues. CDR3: CASSPGTSGYEQYF. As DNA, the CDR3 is TGTGCCAGCTCACCCGGGACTAGCGGTTACGAGCAGTACTTC.

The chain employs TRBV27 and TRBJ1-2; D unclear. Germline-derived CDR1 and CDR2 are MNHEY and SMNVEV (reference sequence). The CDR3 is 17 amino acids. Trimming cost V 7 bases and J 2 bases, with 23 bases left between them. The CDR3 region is CASTRHLEGAANYGYTF. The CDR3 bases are TGTGCCAGCACTCGACATTTAGAGGGAGCGGCGAACTATGGCTACACCTTC.

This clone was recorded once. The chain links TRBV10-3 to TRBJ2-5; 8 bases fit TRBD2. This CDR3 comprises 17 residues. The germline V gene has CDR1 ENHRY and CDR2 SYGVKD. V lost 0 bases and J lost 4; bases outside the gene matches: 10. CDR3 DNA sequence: TGTGCCATCAGTGAGTCTTTGCGGGGGGCCCTTTCAGAGACCCAGTACTTC. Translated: CAISESLRGALSETQYF.

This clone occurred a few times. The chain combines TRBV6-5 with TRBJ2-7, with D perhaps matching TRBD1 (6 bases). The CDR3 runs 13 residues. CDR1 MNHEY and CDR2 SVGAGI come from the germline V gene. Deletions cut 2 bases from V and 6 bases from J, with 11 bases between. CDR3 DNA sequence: TGTGCCAGCAGTTACGGGGCACAGGGCGAGCAGTACTTC. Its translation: CASSYGAQGEQYF.

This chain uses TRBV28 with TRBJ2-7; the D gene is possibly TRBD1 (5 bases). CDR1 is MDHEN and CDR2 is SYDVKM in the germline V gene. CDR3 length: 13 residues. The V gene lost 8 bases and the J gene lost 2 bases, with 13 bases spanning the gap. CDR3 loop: CASAPDSTYEQYF. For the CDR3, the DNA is TGTGCCAGCGCGCCAGACAGCACCTACGAGCAGTACTTC.

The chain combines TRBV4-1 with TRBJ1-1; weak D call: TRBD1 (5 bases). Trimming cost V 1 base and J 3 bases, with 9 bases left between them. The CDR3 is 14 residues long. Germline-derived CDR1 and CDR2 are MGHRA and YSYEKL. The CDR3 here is CASSQGGVDTEAFF. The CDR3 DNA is TGCGCCAGCAGCCAAGGAGGGGTTGACACTGAAGCTTTCTTT.

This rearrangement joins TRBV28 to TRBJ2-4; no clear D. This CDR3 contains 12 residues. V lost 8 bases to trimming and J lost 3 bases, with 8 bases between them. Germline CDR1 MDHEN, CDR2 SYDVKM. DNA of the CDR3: TGTGCCAGCCAGGACGTCAAAAACATTCAGTACTTC. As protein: CASQDVKNIQYF.

The CDR3 nucleotides are TGTGCCAGCAGTTACCAAGAGACCCAGTACTTC. Protein sequence: CASSYQETQYF. J is TRBJ2-5 and V is TRBV6-5; D call uncertain. Germline CDR1 is MNHEY and CDR2 is SVGAGI. The V gene lost 2 bases and the J gene lost 2 bases, with 0 bases spanning the gap. The CDR3 length is 11 residues.

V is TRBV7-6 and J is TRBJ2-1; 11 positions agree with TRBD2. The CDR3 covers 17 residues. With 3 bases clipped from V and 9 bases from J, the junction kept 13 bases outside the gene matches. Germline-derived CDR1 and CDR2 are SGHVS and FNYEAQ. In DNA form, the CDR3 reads TGTGCCAGCAGCTTCGCCGCGGGACTAGCGGTAGGAGGTGAGCAGTTCTTC. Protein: CASSFAAGLAVGGEQFF.

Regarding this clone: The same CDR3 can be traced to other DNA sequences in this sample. The CDR3, as DNA: TGTGCCATCAGTGAAGGGGACACTGAAGCTTTCTTT. As protein: CAISEGDTEAFF. The V gene is TRBV10-3, the J gene TRBJ1-1, with a tentative D call TRBD1 (5 bases). Per the germline V gene, CDR1 is ENHRY and CDR2 is SYGVKD. CDR3 length: 12 amino acids. The V end was cut by 3 bases, the J end by 3 bases, with 5 bases between.

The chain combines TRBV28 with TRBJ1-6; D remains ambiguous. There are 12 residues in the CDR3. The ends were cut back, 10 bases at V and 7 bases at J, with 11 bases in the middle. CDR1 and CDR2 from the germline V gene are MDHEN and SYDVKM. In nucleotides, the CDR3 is TGTGCCACCCGCAGGTTGAATTCACCCCTCCACTTT. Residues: CATRRLNSPLHF.

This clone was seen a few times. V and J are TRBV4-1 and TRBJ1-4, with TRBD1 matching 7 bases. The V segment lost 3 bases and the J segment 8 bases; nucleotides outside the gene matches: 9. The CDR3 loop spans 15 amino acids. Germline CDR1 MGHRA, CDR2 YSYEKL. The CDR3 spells CASSHSEGAREKLFF. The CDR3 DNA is TGCGCCAGCAGCCATTCTGAGGGGGCACGGGAAAAACTGTTTTTT.

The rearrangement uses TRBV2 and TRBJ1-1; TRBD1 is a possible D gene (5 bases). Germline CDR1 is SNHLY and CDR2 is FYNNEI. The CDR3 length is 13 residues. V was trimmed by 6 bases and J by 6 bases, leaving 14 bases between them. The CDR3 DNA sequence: TGTGCCAGCAGGGACTCGGGGACCTCTGAAGCTTTCTTT. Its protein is CASRDSGTSEAFF. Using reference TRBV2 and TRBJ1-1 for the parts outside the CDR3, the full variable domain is EPEVTQTPSHQVTQMGQEVILRCVPISNHLYFYWYRQILGQKVEFLVSFYNNEISEKSEIFDDQFSVERPDGSNFTLKIRSTKLEDSAMYFCASRDSGTSEAFFGQGTRLTVV.